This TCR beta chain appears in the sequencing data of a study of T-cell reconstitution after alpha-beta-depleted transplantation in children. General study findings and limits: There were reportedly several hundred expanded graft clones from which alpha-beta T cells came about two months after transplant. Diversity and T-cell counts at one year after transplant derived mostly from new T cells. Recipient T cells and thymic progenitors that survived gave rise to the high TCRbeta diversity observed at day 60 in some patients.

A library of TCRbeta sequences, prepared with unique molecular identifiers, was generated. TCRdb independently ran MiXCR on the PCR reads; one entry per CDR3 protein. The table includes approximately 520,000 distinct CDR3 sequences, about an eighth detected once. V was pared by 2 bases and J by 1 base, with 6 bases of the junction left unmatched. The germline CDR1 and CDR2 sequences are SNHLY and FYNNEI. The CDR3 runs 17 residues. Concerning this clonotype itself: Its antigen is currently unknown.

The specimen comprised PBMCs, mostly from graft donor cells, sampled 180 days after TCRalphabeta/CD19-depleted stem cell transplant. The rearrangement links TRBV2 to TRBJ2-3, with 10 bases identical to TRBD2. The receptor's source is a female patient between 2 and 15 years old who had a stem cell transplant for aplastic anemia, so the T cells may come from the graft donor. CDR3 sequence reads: CASSELAGVIRTDTQYF. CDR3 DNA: TGTGCCAGCAGTGAACTAGCGGGAGTCATACGCACAGATACGCAGTATTTT.